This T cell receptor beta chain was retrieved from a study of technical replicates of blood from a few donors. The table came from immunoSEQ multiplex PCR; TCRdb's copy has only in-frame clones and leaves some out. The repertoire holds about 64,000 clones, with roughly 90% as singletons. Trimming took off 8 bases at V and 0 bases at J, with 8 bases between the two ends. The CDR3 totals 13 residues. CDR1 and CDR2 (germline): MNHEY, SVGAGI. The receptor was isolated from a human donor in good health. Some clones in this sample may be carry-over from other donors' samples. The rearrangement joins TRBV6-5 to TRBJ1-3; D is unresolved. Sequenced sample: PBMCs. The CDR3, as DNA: TGTGCCAGCTGCGGGAGCTCTGGAAACACCATATATTTT. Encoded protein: CASCGSSGNTIYF.